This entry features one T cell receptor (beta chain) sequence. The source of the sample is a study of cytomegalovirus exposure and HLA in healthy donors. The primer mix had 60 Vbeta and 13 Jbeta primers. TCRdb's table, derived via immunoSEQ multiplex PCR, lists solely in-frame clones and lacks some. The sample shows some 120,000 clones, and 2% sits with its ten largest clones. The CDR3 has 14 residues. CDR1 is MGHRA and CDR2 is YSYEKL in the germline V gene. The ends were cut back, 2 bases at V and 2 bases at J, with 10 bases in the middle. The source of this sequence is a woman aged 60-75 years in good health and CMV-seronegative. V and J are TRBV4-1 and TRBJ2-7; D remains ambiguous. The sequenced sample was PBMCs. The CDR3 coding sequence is TGCGCCAGCAGCCAACGTGGTCTAACCTACGAGCAGTACTTC. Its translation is CASSQRGLTYEQYF.